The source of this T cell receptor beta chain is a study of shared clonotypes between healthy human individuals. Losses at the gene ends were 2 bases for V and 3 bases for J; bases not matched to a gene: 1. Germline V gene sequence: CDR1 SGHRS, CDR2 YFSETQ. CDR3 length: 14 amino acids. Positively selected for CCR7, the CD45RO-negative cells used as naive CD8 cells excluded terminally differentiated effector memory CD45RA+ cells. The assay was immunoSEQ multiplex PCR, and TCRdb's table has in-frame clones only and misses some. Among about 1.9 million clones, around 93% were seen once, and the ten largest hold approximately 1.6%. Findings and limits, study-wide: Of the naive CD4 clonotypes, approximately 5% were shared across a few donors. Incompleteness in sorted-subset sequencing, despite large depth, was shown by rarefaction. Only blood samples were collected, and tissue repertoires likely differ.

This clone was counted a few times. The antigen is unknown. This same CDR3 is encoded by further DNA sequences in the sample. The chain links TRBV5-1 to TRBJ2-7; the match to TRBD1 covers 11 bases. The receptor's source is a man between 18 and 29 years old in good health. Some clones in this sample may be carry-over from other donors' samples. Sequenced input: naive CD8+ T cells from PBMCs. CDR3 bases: TGCGCCAGCAGCTTCGGGACAGGGGGCTACGAGCAGTACTTC. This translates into CASSFGTGGYEQYF.